Sequencing of this T cell receptor (beta chain) was carried out in a study of T-cell reconstitution after alpha-beta-depleted transplantation in children. CDR3 length: 15 amino acids. With 3 bases clipped from V and 4 bases from J, the junction kept 6 bases outside the gene matches. From germline, CDR1 is SGHRS and CDR2 YFSETQ. Study-wide points: After transplant, at about two months, alpha-beta T cells were reportedly derived from several hundred expanded graft clones. Certain patients had high TCRbeta diversity at day 60, and it came from recipient T cells and thymic progenitors that survived. After one year, T-cell counts and TCRbeta diversity mostly came from new T cells.

Unique molecular identifiers tagged the TCRbeta library. A single record per CDR3 protein comes from TCRdb applying MiXCR to the PCR reads. Of fewer than 250,000 distinct CDR3 sequences listed, about a sixth are singletons. This clonotype was counted only a few times. Its antigen is not known. Here the sequenced sample was PBMCs, mostly from graft donor cells, taken 360 days after TCRalphabeta/CD19-depleted stem cell transplant. The chain employs TRBV5-1 and TRBJ2-1; 8 bases line up with TRBD1. The source of this sequence is a male patient aged 2 to 10 who had a stem cell transplant for acute lymphoblastic leukemia, so the T cells may come from the graft donor. In DNA form, the CDR3 reads TGCGCCAGCAGCTCGGGACAGGTGTCTTACAATGAGCAGTTCTTC. Its translation: CASSSGQVSYNEQFF.